Below, 7 T cell receptor beta chains from the same sample are listed, as sequenced in a study of blood T cells in healthy people across ages. A J-beta primer mix and a sample-barcoded 5' primer were used in a second PCR of roughly 7 to 12 cycles. TCRdb re-analysed the 5' RACE reads in MiXCR, keeping a single row per CDR3 protein. The sample holds some 780,000 distinct CDR3 sequences, just over 55% seen once. Specimen: blood. These receptors were collected from a man aged 35-49 years in good health.

The chain has TRBV7-2 and TRBJ2-2, with 7 bases fitting TRBD1. The CDR3 extends over 15 amino acids. CDR1 and CDR2 (germline): SGHTA, FQGNSA. Unmatched junction bases numbered 4, after V lost 3 bases and J lost 3 bases. Written as DNA, the CDR3 is TGTGCCAGCAGCTTTAGTAGGGGGCACACCGGGGAGCTGTTTTTT. Protein: CASSFSRGHTGELFF.

A remark on this clonotype: A much larger clone is a single base away; this may be a read error. V gene TRBV7-2 combines with J gene TRBJ2-7, with TRBD2 identical over 9 bases. CDR3 length: 14 amino acids. Per germline, CDR1 SGHTA and CDR2 FQGNSA. CDR3 DNA: TGTGTCAGCAGCTTAAAGCGGGAGGTGGGGGAGCAGTACTTC. Its protein product is CVSSLKREVGEQYF.

The chain recombines TRBV29-1 with TRBJ2-4, with D maybe TRBD2 (6 bases). Trimming took 3 bases from V and 1 from J, leaving 10 bases between them. The germline gives CDR1 SQVTM, CDR2 ANQGSEA. The CDR3 loop spans 14 amino acids. The CDR3 loop is CSVDASGAKNIQYF. The CDR3 nucleotides are TGCAGCGTTGATGCCAGCGGGGCCAAAAACATTCAGTACTTC.

This clonotype has just a few counts. The V and J genes are TRBV4-1 and TRBJ2-7, with 10 bases matching TRBD2. V dropped 4 bases and J dropped 1; count of bases not matched to a gene: 7. CDR1 and CDR2 (germline): MGHRA, YSYEKL. CDR3 length equals 16 residues. The DNA of the CDR3 is TGCGCCAGCAGCCCAACCGGGACTAGCGCATCCTACGAGCAGTACTTC. Its protein product is CASSPTGTSASYEQYF.

CDR3 region: CASSDGLGLAGGRTDTQYF. CDR3 bases: TGTGCCAGCAGCGATGGATTAGGACTAGCGGGAGGTCGCACAGATACGCAGTATTTT. J is TRBJ2-3 and V is TRBV9, with 14 bases that match TRBD2. The CDR3 has 19 amino acids. In germline, CDR1 is SGDLS, CDR2 YYNGEE. V dropped 3 bases and J dropped 1; count of bases not matched to a gene: 10.

This rearrangement joins TRBV9 to TRBJ2-3; no definite D call. Germline assignment: CDR1 SGDLS and CDR2 YYNGEE. V was shortened by 0 bases and J by 2 bases, with 7 bases between the two germline ends. The CDR3 is 14 amino acids. CDR3 bases: TGTGCCAGCAGCGTAGGTTCCTACACAGATACGCAGTATTTT. Residues: CASSVGSYTDTQYF.

The genes are TRBV5-4 and TRBJ1-1; D is perhaps TRBD1 (5 bases). From germline, CDR1 is SGHNT and CDR2 YYREEE (reference sequence). The CDR3 runs 13 residues. Trimming cost V 1 base and J 5 bases, with 9 bases left between them. As DNA, the CDR3 is TGTGCCAGCAGCTTGTGGGGGAAAACTGAAGCTTTCTTT. It translates to CASSLWGKTEAFF.